This record looks at one T cell receptor (beta chain) sequence and its context. No antigen is known for it. This record comes from a study of shared clonotypes between healthy human individuals. TCRdb's table, derived via immunoSEQ multiplex PCR, lists solely in-frame clones and lacks some. This table holds just over 2,000,000 clones, 85% to 95% found once. General study points: The small donor group covered limited genetic and exposure diversity.

There are 12 residues in the CDR3. Germline V gene sequence: CDR1 SNHLY, CDR2 FYNNEI. Trimming removed 6 bases from V and 11 bases from J; junction bases left unmatched: 3. V and J are TRBV2 and TRBJ2-4, with 11 bases matching TRBD2. Sequencing was performed on naive CD4+ T cells sorted from blood. This sample's subset: CD45RA+ positively selected. This TCR was sampled from a young man in good health. CDR3 loop: CASRGTSGLQYF. CDR3 nucleotides: TGTGCCAGCAGGGGGACTAGCGGCCTTCAGTACTTC.